A single sample gave rise to the 23 T cell receptor beta chains below, sequenced in a study of human T cells and chemical hapten exposure. The time point: patch test 2, 6 weeks after DPC sensitization. Treatment specified: therapeutic diphenylcyclopropenone sensitization with weekly scalp DPC. MiXCR was run by TCRdb on the RACE reads, yielding one entry per CDR3 protein. Of approximately 90,000 distinct CDR3 sequences listed, 11% are singletons. The source material was whole blood, sampled in connection with sensitization to the hapten diphenylcyclopropenone (DPC). Receptor source: a man aged 35 to 55 with alopecia areata. Some clones in this sample may be carry-over from other donors' samples.

This clonotype has a count of ten or more. The CDR3 DNA sequence: TGTGCCAGCAGCTTAAAGGGCGACACTGAAGCTTTCTTT. It encodes CASSLKGDTEAFF. This sequence joins TRBV7-2 and TRBJ1-1; D gene unclear. Germline values: CDR1 SGHTA, CDR2 FQGNSA. Trimming took 2 bases from V and 3 from J, leaving 7 bases between them. The CDR3 contains 13 residues.

This clonotype was observed a few times. V usage is TRBV5-4 and J usage is TRBJ2-3; D possibly uses TRBD1 or TRBD2 (5 bases each). Germline V gives CDR1 SGHNT, CDR2 YYREEE (reference sequence). Trimming removed 3 bases at V and 0 bases at J, with 17 bases between. This CDR3 is 17 amino acids long. The CDR3: CASSSVRGAQSTDTQYF. CDR3 sequence (DNA): TGTGCCAGCAGCTCGGTTCGAGGGGCCCAAAGCACAGATACGCAGTATTTT.

This clonotype was seen only a few times. The V and J genes are TRBV20-1 and TRBJ2-3; 9 bases are shared with TRBD1. The CDR3 loop spans 15 amino acids. Germline trimming cut 6 bases from V and 1 base from J; bases unmatched to any gene: 8. CDR1 and CDR2 (germline): DFQATT, SNEGSKA (reference sequence). CDR3 amino acids: CSATRQGGRTDTQYF. The CDR3 DNA follows: TGCAGTGCGACCCGACAGGGGGGGCGCACAGATACGCAGTATTTT.

This sequence joins TRBV7-9 and TRBJ2-5; the D gene is possibly TRBD1 (6 bases). Germline CDR1 SEHNR, CDR2 FQNEAQ (reference sequence). Trimming cost V 7 bases and J 5 bases, with 14 bases left between them. The CDR3 consists of 13 residues. The CDR3 loop is CASKLQGQETQYF. The CDR3 coding sequence is TGTGCCAGCAAGCTCCAGGGGCAGGAGACCCAGTACTTC.

This sequence joins TRBV7-2 and TRBJ1-1; D is possibly TRBD1 (6 bases). CDR1 SGHTA and CDR2 FQGNSA come from the germline V gene. The V gene lost 5 bases and the J gene lost 8 bases, with 18 bases spanning the gap. This CDR3 comprises 14 residues. CDR3 sequence: CASSVDSRLSEAFF. CDR3 DNA: TGTGCCAGCAGCGTGGACAGCCGTCTCTCCGAAGCTTTCTTT.

The chain recombines TRBV12-3 or TRBV12-4 with TRBJ1-2, with no clear D. V lost 6 bases and J lost 8, with 13 bases in between. The CDR3 length is 12 residues. CDR3 loop: CASSPQISGYTF. In DNA, the CDR3 is TGTGCCAGCAGCCCACAGATTAGCGGCTACACCTTC.

Many counts were recorded for this clonotype. The gene calls are TRBV5-5 and TRBJ2-3; 7 positions match TRBD1. There are 16 residues in the CDR3. CDR1 is SGHKS, CDR2 YYEKEE, per germline (reference sequence). V shed 4 bases and J 2 bases; nucleotides not matched to a gene: 10. DNA of the CDR3: TGTGCCAGCAGCAACACAGGGGATGTTTACACAGATACGCAGTATTTT. It yields the protein CASSNTGDVYTDTQYF. The variable domain in full, completed from reference TRBV5-5 and TRBJ2-3, reads DAGVTQSPTHLIKTRGQQVTLRCSPISGHKSVSWYQQVLGQGPQFIFQYYEKEERGRGNFPDRFSARQFPNYSSELNVNALLLGDSALYLCASSNTGDVYTDTQYFGPGTRLTVL.

By sample fraction, this clonotype is large. The rearrangement uses TRBV6-5 and TRBJ1-6; D call uncertain. There are 15 residues in the CDR3. CDR1 MNHEY and CDR2 SVGAGI come from the germline V gene. V lost 8 bases and J 4 bases, leaving 15 bases between the germline ends. This CDR3 reads CASSGPSGYNSPLHF. As DNA, the CDR3 is TGTGCCAGCTCCGGGCCAAGCGGTTATAATTCACCCCTCCACTTT.

This chain uses TRBV5-4 with TRBJ2-1; 11 nucleotides align to TRBD1. The CDR3 loop spans 15 amino acids. The germline V gene has CDR1 SGHNT and CDR2 YYREEE (reference sequence). V lost 4 bases and J lost 6; bases outside the gene matches: 6. This CDR3 is CASSIGQGAFNEQFF. CDR3 bases: TGTGCCAGCAGCATAGGACAGGGGGCATTCAATGAGCAGTTCTTC.

J is TRBJ1-3 and V is TRBV10-3; D unclear. Germline V gene lookup returns CDR1 ENHRY and CDR2 SYGVKD. V lost 4 bases and J lost 8, with 21 bases in between. The CDR3 is made up of 16 amino acids. This CDR3 reads CAISAAGAPPQDTIYF. The CDR3, as DNA: TGTGCCATCAGTGCGGCGGGAGCACCACCTCAGGACACCATATATTTT.

The sample holds a few counts of this clonotype. The V call is TRBV28, the J call TRBJ2-7; D perhaps matches TRBD2 (5 bases). Between the trimmed V and J ends, which lost 5 bases and 4 bases, there was a span of 9 bases. CDR3 length: 12 amino acids. CDR1 MDHEN and CDR2 SYDVKM come from the germline V gene. DNA of the CDR3: TGTGCCAGCAGTCCTCCGGGATACGAGCAGTACGTC. Translated, it gives CASSPPGYEQYV.

This clonotype was recorded many times. V is TRBV28 and J is TRBJ1-5; TRBD1 agrees at 7 bases. The junction had 4 bases not matched to a gene; V was cut back by 7 bases and J by 4 bases. Germline V lookup: CDR1 MDHEN, CDR2 SYDVKM. The CDR3 loop spans 13 amino acids. The CDR3 nucleotides are TGTGCCAGCACTTCAGGGGGAAATCAGCCCCAGCATTTT. The encoded protein is CASTSGGNQPQHF.

The genes are TRBV19 and TRBJ2-1; D is uncertain. The CDR3 contains 15 residues. V gave up 4 bases and J gave up 5 bases, with 15 bases separating them. Germline values: CDR1 LNHDA, CDR2 SQIVND (reference sequence). The CDR3 sequence is CASSNPALGNNEQFF. The CDR3 DNA reads as TGTGCCAGTAGTAACCCCGCCCTAGGGAACAATGAGCAGTTCTTC.

The rearrangement uses TRBV29-1 and TRBJ2-1; no definite D call. Germline values: CDR1 SQVTM, CDR2 ANQGSEA. With 8 bases removed from V and 1 base from J, the gap between germline ends came to 3 bases. The CDR3 runs 10 residues. The CDR3 reads CSSSYNEQFF. In DNA, the CDR3 is TGCAGCTCGTCCTACAATGAGCAGTTCTTC.

This sequence joins TRBV11-2 and TRBJ2-2; TRBD2 might be the D (5 bases). The CDR3 is made up of 18 amino acids. Germline CDR1 SGHAT, CDR2 FQNNGV. Trimming removed 0 bases at V and 1 base at J, with 15 bases between. CDR3 bases: TGTGCCAGCAGCTTAGATTCGGTGGGAGTAGGGAACACCGGGGAGCTGTTTTTT. Translation: CASSLDSVGVGNTGELFF. Drawing the rest from reference TRBV11-2 and TRBJ2-2, the complete variable domain is EAGVAQSPRYKIIEKRQSVAFWCNPISGHATLYWYQQILGQGPKLLIQFQNNGVVDDSQLPKDRFSAERLKGVDSTLKIQPAKLEDSAVYLCASSLDSVGVGNTGELFFGEGSRLTVL.

The chain joins TRBV3-2 to TRBJ2-2; TRBD2 is taken as the D call from the table, unchecked against the DNA. TRBV3-2 is flagged as a pseudogene. This CDR3 has 18 amino acids. The CDR3 sequence: CASSQELIAGVGTGELFF. CDR3 nucleotides: TGTGCCAGCAGCCAAGAGTTGATAGCGGGAGTTGGCACCGGGGAGCTGTTTTTT.

This clonotype has only a few counts. The rearrangement joins TRBV20-1 to TRBJ2-7, with 9 bases matching TRBD2. Trimming took 2 bases from V and 3 from J; bases not matched to a gene: 2. The CDR3 runs 13 residues. Germline CDR1 is DFQATT and CDR2 is SNEGSKA (reference sequence). Here the CDR3 DNA reads TGCAGTGCTAGACTAGCGGGGAACTACGAGCAGTACTTC. Residues: CSARLAGNYEQYF.

The chain joins TRBV28 to TRBJ2-2; TRBD2 matches 7 bases. CDR1 MDHEN and CDR2 SYDVKM come from the germline V gene. The CDR3 is 13 residues long. Trimming at V came to 8 bases and at J to 9 bases, leaving 9 bases not matched to a gene. In DNA form, the CDR3 reads TGTGCCAGCGTGGGAGGGATTCACCGGGAGCTGTTTTTT. This codes for CASVGGIHRELFF. Based on the CDR3 plus reference TRBV28 and TRBJ2-2, the full variable domain is DVKVTQSSRYLVKRTGEKVFLECVQDMDHENMFWYRQDPGLGLRLIYFSYDVKMKEKGDIPEGYSVSREKKERFSLILESASTNQTSMYLCASVGGIHRELFFGEGSRLTVL.

This clonotype was detected ten times or more. In nucleotides, the CDR3 is TGCAGTGCCAGACGGGTCCGGGACAGACACACAGATACGCAGTATTTT. It translates to CSARRVRDRHTDTQYF. The V call is TRBV20-1, the J call TRBJ2-3; 7 bases are shared with TRBD1. Losses at the gene ends were 6 bases for V and 2 bases for J; bases not matched to a gene: 14. Germline CDR1 and CDR2: DFQATT and SNEGSKA (reference sequence). This CDR3 spans 16 amino acids.

This clonotype was seen repeatedly, ten times or more. The chain is built from TRBV27 and TRBJ2-7; unclear D gene. V was cut by 6 bases and J by 3 bases, with 15 bases left in between. The CDR3 is 14 amino acids. Germline CDR1 is MNHEY and CDR2 is SMNVEV (reference sequence). DNA for the CDR3: TGTGCCAGCAGAGAGTCCTACTCCAACTACGAGCAGTACTTC. It yields the protein CASRESYSNYEQYF.

This clonotype was counted many times. CDR3 sequence: CASGWKPGTSDTQYF. As DNA, the CDR3 is TGTGCTAGTGGTTGGAAGCCCGGGACGTCAGATACGCAGTATTTT. This chain uses TRBV12-5 with TRBJ2-3; the D call may be TRBD1 or TRBD2 (5 bases each). Per the germline V gene, CDR1 is LGHNT and CDR2 is FRNRAP. The V and J ends lost 4 bases and 4 bases respectively, with 15 bases between them. The CDR3 is made up of 15 amino acids.

The table lists this clonotype with many counts. The chain carries TRBV29-1 and TRBJ1-2; D not resolved. From germline, CDR1 is SQVTM and CDR2 ANQGSEA. V was shortened by 3 bases and J by 4 bases, with 15 bases between the two germline ends. The CDR3 is 14 residues long. The CDR3 is CSVDLDLRGYGYTF. CDR3 in DNA: TGCAGCGTTGACCTGGACCTTAGAGGCTATGGCTACACCTTC.

This clonotype was counted between two and nine times. The chain is built from TRBV4-2 and TRBJ1-6; a possible D gene is TRBD1 (5 bases). The CDR3 runs 16 residues. CDR1 is LGHNA, CDR2 YNFKEQ, per germline. V lost 0 bases, J lost 8 bases, and 14 bases lay in between. The CDR3 spells CASSQEEGRVDSPLHF. CDR3 sequence (DNA): TGTGCCAGCAGCCAAGAGGAGGGGAGGGTGGATTCACCCCTCCACTTT.